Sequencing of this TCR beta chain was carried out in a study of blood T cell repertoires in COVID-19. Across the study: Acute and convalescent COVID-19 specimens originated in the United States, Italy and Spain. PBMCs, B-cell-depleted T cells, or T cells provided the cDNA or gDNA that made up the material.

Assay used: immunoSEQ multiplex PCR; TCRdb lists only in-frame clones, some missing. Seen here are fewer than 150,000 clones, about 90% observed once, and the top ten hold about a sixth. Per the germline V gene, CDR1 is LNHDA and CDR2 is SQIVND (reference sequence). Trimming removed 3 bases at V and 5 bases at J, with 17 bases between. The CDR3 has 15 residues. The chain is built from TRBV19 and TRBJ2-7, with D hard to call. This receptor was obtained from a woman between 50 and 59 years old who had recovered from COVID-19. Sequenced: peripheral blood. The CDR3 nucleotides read TGTGCCAGTAGTATTACCCAGAGGTTTCGGGACGAGCAGTACTTC. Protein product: CASSITQRFRDEQYF.